This T cell receptor (beta chain) came from a study of CD8 T cells in Susac syndrome. Germline V gives CDR1 SGHRS, CDR2 YFSETQ. The CDR3 length is 16 residues. V was pared by 4 bases and J by 4 bases, with 17 bases between. It was with random hexamers that roughly 0.5 to 1 ug RNA was reverse transcribed. TCRdb used MiXCR to reprocess the immunoSEQ multiplex PCR reads, holding one entry per CDR3 protein. In the table there are 160,000 or so distinct CDR3 sequences, just over 90% of which are singletons. Sample: CD4+ T cells from PBMCs. This chain connects TRBV5-1 to TRBJ2-2; tentative D call: TRBD2 (6 bases). The origin of this receptor is a human donor in good health. CDR3: CASSPSGVGSTGELFF. The CDR3 bases are TGCGCCAGCAGCCCCTCGGGGGTTGGGAGCACCGGGGAGCTGTTTTTT.